What follows are 28 T cell receptor beta chains derived from one specimen sequenced in a study of blood T cell repertoires in COVID-19. Generated by immunoSEQ multiplex PCR, the TCRdb table keeps only in-frame clones and is missing some. In the table there are roughly 120,000 clones, around 85% of which are singletons. Sequenced sample: peripheral blood. The receptors were gathered from a man between 60 and 75 years old with acute or convalescent COVID-19.

This chain connects TRBV29-1 to TRBJ2-5; 9 nucleotides align to TRBD2. Losses at the gene ends were 4 bases for V and 5 bases for J; bases not matched to a gene: 5. This CDR3 spans 13 amino acids. The V gene's germline CDR1 is SQVTM and CDR2 ANQGSEA. The CDR3 DNA reads TGCAGCGTTGCAGGACTAGCGAGCGAGACCCAGTACTTC. Its translation is CSVAGLASETQYF.

V gene TRBV7-9 combines with J gene TRBJ1-5; a weak D match, TRBD1 (5 bases). The V gene's germline CDR1 is SEHNR and CDR2 FQNEAQ (reference sequence). Deletions cut 0 bases from V and 6 bases from J, with 9 bases between. The CDR3 consists of 14 residues. CDR3 sequence: CASSLAGVGQPQHF. In DNA form, the CDR3 reads TGTGCCAGCAGCTTAGCAGGGGTCGGTCAGCCCCAGCATTTT.

The chain carries TRBV6-6 and TRBJ1-4; D is perhaps TRBD1 (5 bases). The V end lost 7 bases, the J end lost 8 bases, and 17 bases lay between the germline ends. The CDR3 consists of 14 residues. CDR1 is MNHNY and CDR2 is SVGAGI in the germline V gene (reference sequence). The CDR3 loop reads CASTGGATVEKLFF. In nucleotides, the CDR3 is TGTGCCAGCACCGGTGGGGCAACTGTGGAAAAACTGTTTTTT.

The V and J genes are TRBV5-6 and TRBJ2-1; TRBD2 matches 12 bases. J lost 7 bases, V lost 6 bases, and 8 bases had no gene match. CDR3 length: 15 residues. Germline CDR1 SGHDT, CDR2 YYEEEE. The chain's CDR3 is CASTLAGGPLNEQFF. DNA of the CDR3: TGTGCCAGCACCCTAGCGGGAGGGCCTCTAAATGAGCAGTTCTTC.

J is TRBJ2-3 and V is TRBV4-2; 7 bases map to TRBD2. V dropped 3 bases and J dropped 3; count of bases not matched to a gene: 9. Germline values: CDR1 LGHNA, CDR2 YNFKEQ. The CDR3 has 16 amino acids. CDR3 nucleotide sequence: TGTGCCAGCAGCCAGGGGACCGGGACTACTACAGATACGCAGTATTTT. Its translation: CASSQGTGTTTDTQYF.

V gene TRBV19 combines with J gene TRBJ2-3; D not resolved. The V and J ends lost 3 bases and 0 bases respectively, with 10 bases between them. Germline CDR1 is LNHDA and CDR2 is SQIVND (reference sequence). The CDR3 extends over 15 amino acids. The CDR3 DNA is TGTGCCAGTAGTATCGGGTCGAGTAGCACAGATACGCAGTATTTT. Translated: CASSIGSSSTDTQYF.

The genes are TRBV11-2 and TRBJ2-7; 10 positions agree with TRBD1. Germline CDR1 SGHAT, CDR2 FQNNGV. The junction had 2 bases not matched to a gene; V was cut back by 1 base and J by 2 bases. CDR3 length: 15 amino acids. This CDR3 is CASSLGQGAPYEQYF. The CDR3 DNA is TGTGCCAGCAGCTTAGGACAGGGGGCGCCCTACGAGCAGTACTTC.

Turning to this clone: Its ends do not fully match the called genes, so a read error is possible. V and J are TRBV10-3 and TRBJ2-7; D not resolved. The germline gives CDR1 ENHRY, CDR2 SYGVKD. This CDR3 has 12 residues. In nucleotides, the CDR3 is TGTGCCATCAGTGAGCCCTCCCACGAGCAGTACTTC. This translates into CAISEPSHEQYF.

J is TRBJ1-4 and V is TRBV7-2; D remains ambiguous. The germline gives CDR1 SGHTA, CDR2 FQGNSA. There are 15 residues in the CDR3. With 5 bases removed from V and 8 bases from J, the gap between germline ends came to 18 bases. CDR3 sequence: CASSPNRVREEKLFF. CDR3 DNA sequence: TGTGCCAGCAGCCCTAACAGAGTAAGGGAGGAAAAACTGTTTTTT.

The sample holds one count of this clone. V gene TRBV27 combines with J gene TRBJ2-1; 10 bases line up with TRBD2. The CDR3 contains 16 residues. Germline V gives CDR1 MNHEY, CDR2 SMNVEV (reference sequence). Losses at the gene ends were 10 bases for V and 0 bases for J; bases not matched to a gene: 9. This CDR3 is CATGTSATSSYNEQFF. CDR3 DNA sequence: TGTGCCACGGGGACTAGCGCTACTAGCTCCTACAATGAGCAGTTCTTC.

The chain has TRBV29-1 and TRBJ2-3; D may be TRBD1 (5 bases). The CDR3 extends over 15 amino acids. Trimming took off 7 bases at V and 0 bases at J, with 17 bases between the two ends. Germline V CDR1 and CDR2: SQVTM, ANQGSEA. CDR3 sequence reads: CSGFSRVRSTDTQYF. The CDR3 nucleotides read TGCAGCGGCTTCTCCAGGGTACGCAGCACAGATACGCAGTATTTT.

The V call is TRBV29-1, the J call TRBJ2-5, with 9 bases matching TRBD1. The V segment lost 3 bases and the J segment 6 bases; nucleotides outside the gene matches: 8. The CDR3 is made up of 14 amino acids. CDR1 and CDR2 from the germline V gene are SQVTM and ANQGSEA. CDR3 amino acids: CSVDFGQGRKTQYF. The CDR3 nucleotides are TGCAGCGTTGATTTTGGACAGGGGCGAAAGACCCAGTACTTC.

This chain joins TRBV18 and TRBJ2-7; TRBD2 agrees at 8 bases. With V trimmed by 2 bases and J by 4 bases, 4 bases remained unmatched. Germline V gene sequence: CDR1 KGHSH, CDR2 LQKENI. The CDR3 has 14 amino acids. The CDR3 here is CASSPRAGGYEQYF. DNA of the CDR3: TGTGCCAGCTCACCAAGGGCGGGAGGTTACGAGCAGTACTTC.

For this clone: At one of its ends the junction is not consistent with the germline gene, which may arise from a read error. The J gene is TRBJ2-2, the V gene TRBV2; 9 bases match TRBD1. Germline values: CDR1 SNHLY, CDR2 FYNNEI. The CDR3 length is 14 residues. Here the CDR3 DNA reads TGTGCCAGCATTGAACAGGGGGCTTCCGGGGAGCTGTTTTTT. Translating it yields CASIEQGASGELFF.

The gene calls are TRBV7-9 and TRBJ2-7, with 11 bases matching TRBD2. The CDR3 consists of 16 residues. Trimming removed 1 base from V and 2 bases from J; junction bases left unmatched: 4. The germline CDR1 and CDR2 sequences are SEHNR and FQNEAQ (reference sequence). The CDR3 reads CASSLEGLAGTYEQYF. The CDR3 nucleotides are TGTGCCAGCAGCTTAGAAGGACTAGCGGGCACCTACGAGCAGTACTTC.

This chain connects TRBV18 to TRBJ2-5; 9 bases are a match to TRBD2. CDR1 and CDR2 (germline): KGHSH, LQKENI. This CDR3 is built from 16 residues. Germline trimming cut 2 bases from V and 1 base from J; bases unmatched to any gene: 5. In nucleotides, the CDR3 is TGTGCCAGCTCACCATCCTCTAGCGGGGCCCAAGAGACCCAGTACTTC. This sequence encodes CASSPSSSGAQETQYF.

The chain has TRBV7-8 and TRBJ2-3, with D maybe TRBD2 (7 bases). Per germline, CDR1 SGHVS and CDR2 FQNEAQ. CDR3 size: 16 residues. The V gene lost 5 bases and the J gene lost 2 bases, with 17 bases spanning the gap. CDR3 in DNA: TGTGCCAGCAGCGGGGGCAGCGGGGCATCCACAGATACGCAGTATTTT. Translating gives CASSGGSGASTDTQYF.

This chain links TRBV29-1 with TRBJ1-2, with 9 bases lining up with TRBD1. There are 13 residues in the CDR3. V shed 7 bases, J shed 7 bases, and the junction held 10 bases outside the gene matches. Germline V gives CDR1 SQVTM, CDR2 ANQGSEA. CDR3 nucleotides: TGCAGCGCCAACGGACAGGGGAGAACTGGCTACACCTTC. Amino acids: CSANGQGRTGYTF. The entire variable domain, with the rest obtained from reference TRBV29-1 and TRBJ1-2, is as follows: SAVISQKPSRDICQRGTSLTIQCQVDSQVTMMFWYRQQPGQSLTLIATANQGSEATYESGFVIDKFPISRPNLTFSTLTVSNMSPEDSSIYLCSANGQGRTGYTFGSGTRLTVV.

The J gene is TRBJ2-2, the V gene TRBV4-2, with a possible D match to TRBD2 (5 bases). Germline CDR1 LGHNA, CDR2 YNFKEQ. V was pared by 4 bases and J by 1 base, with 7 bases between. The CDR3 spans 14 residues. CDR3 nucleotide sequence: TGTGCCAGCAGCCGGGCGGGGAACACCGGGGAGCTGTTTTTT. It translates to CASSRAGNTGELFF.

The chain employs TRBV28 and TRBJ2-2, with TRBD2 matching over 9 bases. The J segment lost 7 bases and the V segment lost 6 bases, leaving 15 bases of the junction unmatched. CDR1 is MDHEN and CDR2 is SYDVKM in the germline V gene. The CDR3 length is 17 residues. CDR3 protein: CASSAVQGLALGGELFF. CDR3 DNA: TGTGCCAGCAGCGCGGTTCAGGGACTAGCTTTAGGCGGGGAGCTGTTTTTT.

This chain connects TRBV6-5 to TRBJ2-7; TRBD2 is a possible D gene (5 bases). The V end lost 8 bases, the J end lost 1 base, and 15 bases lay between the germline ends. The germline gives CDR1 MNHEY, CDR2 SVGAGI. The CDR3 is 14 residues long. DNA of the CDR3: TGTGCCAGCGGTTTGGGCGGGCTTTCCTACGAGCAGTACTTC. This sequence encodes CASGLGGLSYEQYF.

The chain has TRBV10-1 and TRBJ1-1; D is ambiguous. This CDR3 has 13 amino acids. Trimming cost V 3 bases and J 0 bases, with 5 bases left between them. Germline V CDR1 and CDR2: WNHNN, SYGVQD (reference sequence). The CDR3 region has the DNA TGCGCCAGCAGTGATAACTTGAACACTGAAGCTTTCTTT. Translating it yields CASSDNLNTEAFF.

The chain links TRBV7-2 to TRBJ2-2, with D possibly TRBD1 on 5 matching bases. The germline gives CDR1 SGHTA, CDR2 FQGNSA. This CDR3 is 13 amino acids long. V dropped 8 bases and J dropped 7 bases, with 14 bases sitting between them. This CDR3 reads CASVLRQGGELFF. The CDR3 DNA sequence: TGTGCCAGCGTCCTCCGCCAGGGCGGGGAGCTGTTTTTT.

This clone occurred a few times. The gene calls are TRBV4-1 and TRBJ2-1, with D possibly being TRBD2 (6 bases). The CDR3 covers 12 residues. Deletions cut 5 bases from V and 9 bases from J, with 11 bases between. Germline V CDR1 and CDR2: MGHRA, YSYEKL. The DNA for the CDR3 is TGCGCCAGCAGCGGAGGGAGTCTTGAGCAGTTCTTC. Protein sequence: CASSGGSLEQFF.

The V call is TRBV28, the J call TRBJ1-2, with 7 bases that match TRBD1. CDR1 is MDHEN, CDR2 SYDVKM, per germline. After removal of 4 bases from V and 10 bases from J, the junction contained 12 bases not matched to a gene. The CDR3 runs to 14 residues. For the CDR3, the DNA is TGTGCCAGCAGTTCTCCGGACAGGCCTTTCGACTACACCTTC. Encoded protein: CASSSPDRPFDYTF.

This clone was seen a handful of times. This rearrangement joins TRBV19 to TRBJ2-3; 8 nucleotides agree with TRBD1. This CDR3 has 13 residues. V dropped 5 bases and J dropped 8; count of bases not matched to a gene: 6. The germline V gene has CDR1 LNHDA and CDR2 SQIVND (reference sequence). The CDR3 here is CASSDRGRGTQYF. The CDR3 DNA follows: TGTGCCAGTAGTGACAGGGGAAGAGGTACGCAGTATTTT.

This clone appeared a few times. The chain has TRBV18 and TRBJ1-2, with 12 nucleotides matching TRBD1. Trimming took 6 bases from V and 8 from J; bases not matched to a gene: 7. The germline V gene encodes CDR1 KGHSH and CDR2 LQKENI. This CDR3 contains 14 residues. The CDR3 loop is CASSLGTGGEGYTF. The DNA for the CDR3 is TGTGCCAGCTCCCTAGGGACAGGGGGCGAAGGCTACACCTTC. Variable domain in full (rest from reference TRBV18 and TRBJ1-2): NAGVMQNPRHLVRRRGQEARLRCSPMKGHSHVYWYRQLPEEGLKFMVYLQKENIIDESGMPKERFSAEFPKEGPSILRIQQVVRGDSAAYFCASSLGTGGEGYTFGSGTRLTVV.

This chain uses TRBV11-2 with TRBJ2-1, with D uncertain. CDR3 length: 12 residues. The V end lost 1 base, the J end lost 12 bases, and 10 bases lay between the germline ends. CDR1 is SGHAT, CDR2 FQNNGV, per germline. The CDR3: CASSLVAERQFF. CDR3 DNA sequence: TGTGCCAGCAGCTTAGTTGCAGAGCGGCAGTTCTTC.